This T cell receptor beta chain was sequenced for a study of post-analysis software for immune sequencing data. Findings of the study overall: Relative to controls, patients with multiple sclerosis showed significantly lower normalized Chao1 diversity. Among roughly five TRBV segments more frequent in patients than controls were TRBV5-6, TRBV5-1 and TRBV20-1. Samples from one preparation batch, clustered by F measure, grouped strongly together.

A remark on this clonotype: What it binds is not known.

The length of the CDR3 is 16 residues. Prepared TCR beta cDNA libraries contained unique molecular identifiers. One entry per CDR3 protein results from TCRdb running MiXCR on the PCR reads. Of 750,000 to 950,000 distinct CDR3 sequences listed, about half are singletons. The receptor comes from a girl aged 5-17 years with multiple sclerosis. The chain links TRBV21-1 to TRBJ2-7; the table calls TRBD2, which could not be checked here. TRBV21-1 is a known pseudogene. The sample was blood. In nucleotides, the CDR3 is TGTGCCAGCAGCAAAGTAATCTACGGAGGGGAAGCCGAGCAGTACTTC. It translates to CASSKVIYGGEAEQYF.